This passage covers 20 T cell receptor beta chains from one sample sequenced in a study of identical twins. A single record per CDR3 protein comes from TCRdb applying MiXCR to the 5' RACE reads. The sample shows 1.5 million to 2 million distinct CDR3 sequences, about 32% of them seen only once. Sequencing was done on a sample of cord blood. The receptors were gathered from a newborn girl in good health.

This clonotype appeared many times. V usage is TRBV20-1 and J usage is TRBJ1-5; D is ambiguous. CDR3 length: 12 amino acids. Germline lookup yields CDR1 DFQATT and CDR2 SNEGSKA (reference sequence). Trimming shortened V by 5 bases and J by 2 bases, and 7 bases separated the two germline ends. The CDR3 DNA follows: TGCAGTGCTGCGCAGGGCAATCAGCCCCAGCATTTT. Its translation is CSAAQGNQPQHF.

This chain joins TRBV15 and TRBJ1-2; 8 positions match TRBD1. The junction had 14 bases not matched to a gene; V was cut back by 5 bases and J by 0 bases. The CDR3 is made up of 18 amino acids. CDR1 and CDR2 from the germline V gene are LNHNV and YYDKDF (reference sequence). The CDR3 DNA reads as TGTGCCACCAGCGGTTTATCGGACAGGGCCCCGACTAACTATGGCTACACCTTC. Protein sequence: CATSGLSDRAPTNYGYTF.

This clonotype was counted between two and nine times. The rearrangement uses TRBV28 and TRBJ2-1, with D possibly TRBD2 on 5 matching bases. Germline CDR1 is MDHEN and CDR2 is SYDVKM. V lost 10 bases to trimming and J lost 6 bases, with 19 bases between them. CDR3 size: 14 residues. The CDR3 nucleotides read TGTGCCACCTCCCCAGCGGAGCCTCCCAATGAGCAGTTCTTC. Translated: CATSPAEPPNEQFF.

This chain uses TRBV19 with TRBJ2-4; D is unclear. The CDR3 is 13 residues long. CDR1 and CDR2 from the germline V gene are LNHDA and SQIVND (reference sequence). V was trimmed by 7 bases and J by 0 bases, leaving 7 bases between them. The CDR3 DNA reads as TGTGCCAGTAAGAACGTAGCCAAAAACATTCAGTACTTC. Amino acid sequence: CASKNVAKNIQYF.

Points on this clonotype: One junction end does not reproduce the germline sequence, and a read error may be involved. The rearrangement joins TRBV20-1 to TRBJ2-1; the match to TRBD2 covers 12 bases. CDR3 size: 14 residues. CDR1 is DFQATT, CDR2 SNEGSKA, per germline (reference sequence). The CDR3 DNA is TGCAGTGCTAGGACTAGCGGGAGTGGGAATGAGCAGTTATTC. Encoded protein: CSARTSGSGNEQLF.

This clonotype was counted a single time. A junction end diverges from the germline sequence, so it may reflect a read error. The V call is TRBV20-1, the J call TRBJ2-2, with TRBD2 matching over 11 bases. From germline, CDR1 is DFQATT and CDR2 SNEGSKA (reference sequence). CDR3 length: 16 residues. The CDR3 DNA reads TGCAGTGCTGGAGATTGGGCTAGCGGGGGGACCGGGGAGCTGTTTTTT. It is translated as CSAGDWASGGTGELFF.

This clonotype was observed a single time. The chain links TRBV6-2 or TRBV6-3 to TRBJ1-1; 11 positions match TRBD1. The germline gives CDR1 MNHEY, CDR2 SVGEGT. The CDR3 has 15 residues. The V and J ends lost 5 bases and 3 bases, in that order; junction bases with no gene match: 5. CDR3: CASSKPGQGDTEAFF. Written as DNA, the CDR3 is TGTGCCAGCAGTAAACCGGGACAGGGGGACACTGAAGCTTTCTTT.

Turning to this clonotype: An end of the junction does not agree with germline; a read error may underlie this. The rearrangement joins TRBV18 to TRBJ1-2; no reliable D call. CDR1 is KGHSH and CDR2 is LQKENI in the germline V gene. The CDR3 runs 16 residues. This CDR3 is CASSPLDLSSNYGYTF. Written as DNA, the CDR3 is TGCGCCAGCTCACCCCTTGACCTCTCTTCTAACTATGGCTACACCTTC.

This chain connects TRBV29-1 to TRBJ2-7; 9 bases are a match to TRBD1. Germline assignment: CDR1 SQVTM and CDR2 ANQGSEA. This CDR3 region has 12 residues. Trimming at V came to 7 bases and at J to 2 bases, leaving 3 bases not matched to a gene. The CDR3 sequence is CSAWTGAYEQYF. The DNA of the CDR3 is TGCAGCGCATGGACAGGGGCCTACGAGCAGTACTTC.

The J gene is TRBJ2-3, the V gene TRBV4-2; 7 bases line up with TRBD2. The V and J ends lost 0 bases and 1 base, in that order; junction bases with no gene match: 7. Germline V CDR1 and CDR2: LGHNA, YNFKEQ. The CDR3 has 17 residues. In DNA form, the CDR3 reads TGTGCCAGCAGCCAAGATACCAGGAGCGGGGGCACAGATACGCAGTATTTT. Translated, it gives CASSQDTRSGGTDTQYF.

The sample holds many counts of this clonotype. The rearrangement uses TRBV28 and TRBJ2-6, with TRBD1 as a possible D gene (5 bases). Trimming shortened V by 5 bases and J by 2 bases, and 10 bases separated the two germline ends. The CDR3 is 15 residues long. In germline, CDR1 is MDHEN, CDR2 SYDVKM. The CDR3 nucleotides read TGTGCCAGCAGTGTGCAGGGAACTGGGGCCAACGTCCTGACTTTC. This codes for CASSVQGTGANVLTF.

This clonotype has just a few counts. The rearrangement joins TRBV14 to TRBJ1-2, with D unclear. CDR1 is SGHDN and CDR2 is FVKESK in the germline V gene. The V end lost 4 bases, the J end lost 4 bases, and 10 bases lay between the germline ends. CDR3 length equals 13 residues. CDR3 DNA sequence: TGTGCCAGCAGCCGTCGGGGTACCTATGGCTACACCTTC. It translates to CASSRRGTYGYTF. Full variable domain (rest looked up from reference TRBV14 and TRBJ1-2): EAGVTQFPSHSVIEKGQTVTLRCDPISGHDNLYWYRRVMGKEIKFLLHFVKESKQDESGMPNNRFLAERTGGTYSTLKVQPAELEDSGVYFCASSRRGTYGYTFGSGTRLTVV.

A word on this clonotype: With a much larger clone just one base away, this may be a read error. CDR3 sequence: CARRRDREGDTQYF. The CDR3 nucleotides are TGTGCCCGCAGAAGGGACAGGGAGGGAGATACGCAGTATTTT. The chain links TRBV12-3 or TRBV12-4 to TRBJ2-3; TRBD1 aligns across 9 bases. This CDR3 region has 14 residues.

This clonotype was seen a few times. This chain joins TRBV3-1 and TRBJ1-5, with D possibly being TRBD1 (5 bases). The germline V gene has CDR1 LGHDT and CDR2 YNNKEL (reference sequence). This CDR3 comprises 19 residues. The V end was cut by 3 bases, the J end by 0 bases, with 21 bases between. CDR3 loop: CASSHPKTPDRNSNQPQHF. DNA for the CDR3: TGTGCCAGCAGCCATCCCAAAACGCCCGACAGAAATAGCAATCAGCCCCAGCATTTT. Filled out from reference TRBV3-1 and TRBJ1-5, the complete variable domain reads DTAVSQTPKYLVTQMGNDKSIKCEQNLGHDTMYWYKQDSKKFLKIMFSYNNKELIINETVPNRFSPKSPDKAHLNLHINSLELGDSAVYFCASSHPKTPDRNSNQPQHFGDGTRLSIL.

J is TRBJ2-1 and V is TRBV14; 8 positions agree with TRBD2. The CDR3 has 14 amino acids. Germline assignment: CDR1 SGHDN and CDR2 FVKESK. V shed 10 bases and J 0 bases; nucleotides not matched to a gene: 5. The CDR3 spells CATQRGSSYNEQFF. DNA for the CDR3: TGTGCCACCCAGCGGGGGAGCTCCTACAATGAGCAGTTCTTC.

The rearrangement links TRBV11-2 to TRBJ1-2; D is uncertain. Germline V gene lookup returns CDR1 SGHAT and CDR2 FQNNGV. V gave up 1 base and J gave up 4 bases, with 10 bases separating them. The CDR3 is made up of 14 amino acids. The CDR3 is CASSLALRFYGYTF. The CDR3, as DNA: TGTGCCAGCAGCTTAGCTTTGAGGTTCTATGGCTACACCTTC. The entire variable domain, with the rest obtained from reference TRBV11-2 and TRBJ1-2, is as follows: EAGVAQSPRYKIIEKRQSVAFWCNPISGHATLYWYQQILGQGPKLLIQFQNNGVVDDSQLPKDRFSAERLKGVDSTLKIQPAKLEDSAVYLCASSLALRFYGYTFGSGTRLTVV.

V gene TRBV6-5 combines with J gene TRBJ2-2, with TRBD2 as a possible D gene (6 bases). Germline CDR1 and CDR2: MNHEY and SVGAGI. Trimming left V 2 bases short and J 5 bases short, with 24 bases between. CDR3 length: 19 residues. This chain's CDR3 is CASSYPTRRTRDRTGELFF. DNA for the CDR3: TGTGCCAGCAGTTACCCGACTAGAAGAACCCGGGATAGGACCGGGGAGCTGTTTTTT.

In its sample, this clonotype was seen a few times. The genes are TRBV7-2 and TRBJ1-6; no firm D call. V was cut by 5 bases and J by 0 bases, with 11 bases left in between. CDR1 is SGHTA, CDR2 FQGNSA, per germline. The CDR3 covers 16 residues. The CDR3 sequence is CASSGAQSSYNSPLHF. CDR3 nucleotide sequence: TGTGCCAGCAGCGGAGCCCAGAGCTCCTATAATTCACCCCTCCACTTT.

This clonotype has ten or more counts. The chain links TRBV12-3 or TRBV12-4 to TRBJ2-3; 10 nucleotides line up with TRBD2. Unmatched junction bases numbered 14, after V lost 6 bases and J lost 2 bases. There are 18 residues in the CDR3. The CDR3 DNA sequence: TGTGCCAGCAGCCCAAGGTTTACCGGGACTAGCGACACAGATACGCAGTATTTT. This gives the protein CASSPRFTGTSDTDTQYF.

This sequence joins TRBV28 and TRBJ2-4; 9 positions agree with TRBD1. J gave up 13 bases and V 1 base, and 14 bases lay outside the gene matches. The CDR3 totals 16 residues. CDR1 and CDR2 (germline): MDHEN, SYDVKM. The CDR3: CASSLYRGQENNEQYF. As DNA, the CDR3 is TGTGCCAGCAGTTTATACAGGGGGCAAGAGAACAATGAGCAGTACTTC.